These 27 T cell receptor beta chains came from one sample sequenced in a study of blood T cell repertoires in COVID-19. Clones were read by immunoSEQ multiplex PCR, and TCRdb kept only the in-frame ones, dropping some. The repertoire includes approximately 250,000 clones, roughly 88% of them detected once, and more than 0.95% sits in the top ten. The sequencing sample was made of PBMCs or T cells enriched from blood (not recorded which). The origin of the receptors is a woman between 40 and 55 years old with acute COVID-19.

The chain recombines TRBV14 with TRBJ2-7, with 14 bases lining up with TRBD2. From germline, CDR1 is SGHDN and CDR2 FVKESK. Trimming removed 0 bases from V and 2 bases from J; junction bases left unmatched: 6. This CDR3 is 18 amino acids long. The CDR3, as DNA: TGTGCCAGCAGCCAAGATGGGACTAGCGGGAGTTTAGCCTACGAGCAGTACTTC. Translating it yields CASSQDGTSGSLAYEQYF.

This rearrangement joins TRBV29-1 to TRBJ1-2; D unresolved. CDR1 is SQVTM, CDR2 ANQGSEA, per germline. Trimming pared 3 bases from V and 0 bases from J, leaving 8 bases between. This CDR3 comprises 13 residues. CDR3 in amino acids: CSVDWQTNYGYTF. Here the CDR3 DNA reads TGCAGCGTTGATTGGCAGACTAACTATGGCTACACCTTC.

CDR3 region: CASSYDYVDGYTF. CDR3 nucleotide sequence: TGTGCCAGCAGTTACGACTATGTGGATGGCTACACCTTC. The chain links TRBV6-2 or TRBV6-3 to TRBJ1-2; D gene ambiguous. Germline CDR1 is MNHEY and CDR2 is SVGEGT. V shed 2 bases and J shed 6 bases, with 10 bases lying between them. The CDR3 contains 13 residues.

This chain connects TRBV5-4 to TRBJ2-1, with TRBD2 matching 7 bases. The germline V gene encodes CDR1 SGHNT and CDR2 YYREEE (reference sequence). Trimming cost V 0 bases and J 7 bases; bases outside gene matches: 10. The CDR3 spans 16 residues. The CDR3: CASSLAGLGWGNEQFF. In DNA, the CDR3 is TGTGCCAGCAGCTTGGCCGGACTAGGTTGGGGGAATGAGCAGTTCTTC.

The rearrangement uses TRBV5-6 and TRBJ2-5; perhaps TRBD1 as D (5 bases). The CDR3 totals 15 residues. Deletions cut 3 bases from V and 0 bases from J, with 12 bases between. CDR1 SGHDT and CDR2 YYEEEE come from the germline V gene. The CDR3 here is CASSYKGHHQETQYF. The CDR3 DNA follows: TGTGCCAGCAGCTACAAGGGGCACCACCAAGAGACCCAGTACTTC.

The chain recombines TRBV7-9 with TRBJ2-7; D perhaps matches TRBD1 (6 bases). The CDR3 totals 15 residues. Germline V CDR1 and CDR2: SEHNR, FQNEAQ (reference sequence). Trimming took 4 bases from V and 4 from J, leaving 17 bases between them. In DNA, the CDR3 is TGTGCCAGCAGCTCAGGGGACGTGAAGAGATACGAGCAGTACTTC. This translates into CASSSGDVKRYEQYF.

This chain uses TRBV28 with TRBJ2-7, with 7 bases aligning to TRBD1. V lost 5 bases and J lost 7; bases outside the gene matches: 11. Germline assignment: CDR1 MDHEN and CDR2 SYDVKM. The CDR3 totals 14 residues. DNA of the CDR3: TGTGCCAGCAGTCGAGGGGACAGATTCGGAGAGCAGTACTTC. It is translated as CASSRGDRFGEQYF.

The chain carries TRBV14 and TRBJ1-1; D perhaps matches TRBD1 (5 bases). The germline V gene has CDR1 SGHDN and CDR2 FVKESK. CDR3 size: 16 residues. Trimming stripped 0 bases from V and 0 bases from J, with 11 bases between. CDR3 nucleotide sequence: TGTGCCAGCAGCCAAGACCTTGGCAGGGTGAACACTGAAGCTTTCTTT. Encoded protein: CASSQDLGRVNTEAFF.

This chain uses TRBV27 with TRBJ2-7; D is undetermined. V lost 2 bases to trimming and J lost 0 bases, with 14 bases between them. Germline V gene data show CDR1 as MNHEY and CDR2 as SMNVEV (reference sequence). The CDR3 covers 16 residues. The CDR3, as DNA: TGTGCCAGCAGTTTAGGTTTTGGTGGCGGCTCCTACGAGCAGTACTTC. It is translated as CASSLGFGGGSYEQYF.

This clone occurred once. The chain is built from TRBV11-3 and TRBJ2-5; D is possibly TRBD2 (5 bases). Germline V lookup: CDR1 SGHNT, CDR2 YENEEA. This CDR3 is built from 16 residues. Trimming took 3 bases from V and 1 from J, leaving 15 bases between them. The CDR3 region is CASSFQFGESQETQYF. CDR3 coding DNA: TGTGCCAGCAGCTTCCAGTTCGGGGAGTCCCAAGAGACCCAGTACTTC.

V and J are TRBV5-4 and TRBJ2-1; perhaps TRBD2 as D (5 bases). This CDR3 has 15 amino acids. V shed 0 bases and J shed 7 bases, with 14 bases lying between them. CDR1 is SGHNT and CDR2 is YYREEE in the germline V gene (reference sequence). In DNA form, the CDR3 reads TGTGCCAGCAGCTTGGAAGCGGCCGGTCTGAATGAGCAGTTCTTC. Encoded protein: CASSLEAAGLNEQFF.

The chain is built from TRBV11-3 and TRBJ1-1; tentatively, D is TRBD1 (6 bases). This CDR3 is built from 15 residues. V lost 1 base and J 8 bases, leaving 17 bases between the germline ends. The germline V gene has CDR1 SGHNT and CDR2 YENEEA. The CDR3: CASSLGWGGGGEAFF. Written as DNA, the CDR3 is TGTGCCAGCAGCTTAGGCTGGGGGGGCGGAGGGGAAGCTTTCTTT.

The chain has TRBV6-5 and TRBJ1-2, with D uncertain. Germline loops: CDR1 MNHEY, CDR2 SVGAGI. This CDR3 region has 14 residues. The V end was cut by 0 bases, the J end by 5 bases, with 10 bases between. The CDR3 sequence: CASSYSRGVYGYTF. Here the CDR3 DNA reads TGTGCCAGCAGTTACTCCCGCGGTGTTTATGGCTACACCTTC.

The chain links TRBV20-1 to TRBJ1-1, with D possibly being TRBD1 (5 bases). Germline assignment: CDR1 DFQATT and CDR2 SNEGSKA (reference sequence). V was clipped by 8 bases and J by 7 bases, with 14 bases between them. The CDR3 is 11 residues long. The CDR3 DNA reads TGCAGTTGGGGAAACAGGCATGAAGCTTTCTTT. Translating it yields CSWGNRHEAFF.

The rearrangement links TRBV6-5 to TRBJ2-1; D may be TRBD1 (6 bases). Trimming removed 8 bases at V and 4 bases at J, with 15 bases between. The CDR3 spans 14 residues. CDR1 and CDR2 from the germline V gene are MNHEY and SVGAGI. The CDR3 region has the DNA TGTGCCAGCCTTGGTGGGGGACAATACAATGAGCAGTTCTTC. Protein: CASLGGGQYNEQFF.

This clone was seen once. J is TRBJ2-7 and V is TRBV11-2; D is ambiguous. V was cut by 5 bases and J by 7 bases, with 12 bases left in between. This CDR3 has 12 amino acids. Germline V gene sequence: CDR1 SGHAT, CDR2 FQNNGV. The CDR3 is CASSGDSWEQYF. The CDR3 DNA is TGTGCCAGCAGCGGAGACTCCTGGGAGCAGTACTTC.

The rearrangement joins TRBV19 to TRBJ1-5; D may be TRBD1 (6 bases). The CDR3 spans 13 residues. Trimming stripped 7 bases from V and 6 bases from J, with 13 bases between. From germline, CDR1 is LNHDA and CDR2 SQIVND (reference sequence). CDR3 residues: CASNQGRGQPQHF. CDR3 DNA sequence: TGTGCCAGTAATCAGGGGCGCGGTCAGCCCCAGCATTTT. Full variable domain (missing parts from reference TRBV19 and TRBJ1-5): DGGITQSPKYLFRKEGQNVTLSCEQNLNHDAMYWYRQDPGQGLRLIYYSQIVNDFQKGDIAEGYSVSREKKESFPLTVTSAQKNPTAFYLCASNQGRGQPQHFGDGTRLSIL.

This clone came up once. The chain couples TRBV15 to TRBJ2-2; perhaps TRBD2 as D (6 bases). Trimming removed 7 bases at V and 5 bases at J, with 11 bases between. CDR1 and CDR2 from the germline V gene are LNHNV and YYDKDF (reference sequence). This CDR3 has 13 amino acids. The CDR3 loop reads CATNPGRTGELFF. The CDR3, as DNA: TGTGCCACCAATCCAGGGAGGACCGGGGAGCTGTTTTTT.

The J gene is TRBJ2-7, the V gene TRBV7-8, with 11 bases fitting TRBD2. The CDR3 totals 18 residues. V dropped 2 bases and J dropped 2; count of bases not matched to a gene: 11. Germline V gene lookup returns CDR1 SGHVS and CDR2 FQNEAQ. As DNA, the CDR3 is TGTGCCAGCAGCTTAAACCACCTAGCGGGAGGCACCCCCTACGAGCAGTACTTC. Its translation is CASSLNHLAGGTPYEQYF. The whole variable domain, remainder taken from reference TRBV7-8 and TRBJ2-7, is GAGVSQSPRYKVAKRGQDVALRCDPISGHVSLFWYQQALGQGPEFLTYFQNEAQLDKSGLPSDRFFAERPEGSVSTLKIQRTQQEDSAVYLCASSLNHLAGGTPYEQYFGPGTRLTVT.

The genes are TRBV4-1 and TRBJ2-3; 7 nucleotides line up with TRBD2. The CDR3 contains 16 residues. J gave up 4 bases and V 3 bases, and 10 bases lay outside the gene matches. The germline gives CDR1 MGHRA, CDR2 YSYEKL. CDR3 residues: CASSQPTSDLADTQYF. Written as DNA, the CDR3 is TGCGCCAGCAGCCAGCCCACTAGCGATCTGGCAGATACGCAGTATTTT.

J is TRBJ2-3 and V is TRBV27; tentative D call: TRBD2 (6 bases). In germline, CDR1 is MNHEY, CDR2 SMNVEV (reference sequence). CDR3 length: 13 residues. Trimming shortened V by 6 bases and J by 6 bases, and 13 bases separated the two germline ends. The CDR3 protein is CASSVGGADTQYF. DNA for the CDR3: TGTGCCAGCAGCGTCGGAGGGGCGGATACGCAGTATTTT.

The chain has TRBV6-5 and TRBJ2-2; D gene unclear. Trimming shortened V by 7 bases and J by 4 bases, and 16 bases separated the two germline ends. Looked up from germline, CDR1 is MNHEY and CDR2 is SVGAGI. The CDR3 is made up of 15 amino acids. CDR3 sequence: CASTPGGLGTGELFF. CDR3 sequence (DNA): TGTGCCAGCACCCCCGGCGGATTGGGCACCGGGGAGCTGTTTTTT.

V and J are TRBV29-1 and TRBJ1-3; no definite D call. The CDR3 covers 13 residues. Germline CDR1 SQVTM, CDR2 ANQGSEA. Trimming shortened V by 4 bases and J by 3 bases, and 10 bases separated the two germline ends. Here the CDR3 reads CSVGREGGNTIYF. The CDR3 DNA reads as TGCAGCGTTGGAAGGGAGGGTGGAAACACCATATATTTT.

This clone has just one count. The chain joins TRBV2 to TRBJ2-5; TRBD1 matches at 7 bases. J lost 4 bases, V lost 5 bases, and 7 bases had no gene match. The germline V gene encodes CDR1 SNHLY and CDR2 FYNNEI. This CDR3 has 14 residues. CDR3 sequence: CASSPGGTGETQYF. The CDR3 region has the DNA TGTGCCAGCAGTCCAGGGGGTACGGGAGAGACCCAGTACTTC.

This clone was detected only once. The chain recombines TRBV27 with TRBJ2-1; TRBD1 is a possible D gene (5 bases). Germline lookup yields CDR1 MNHEY and CDR2 SMNVEV (reference sequence). There are 13 residues in the CDR3. The V gene lost 5 bases and the J gene lost 10 bases, with 15 bases spanning the gap. The CDR3 loop reads CASSPPGWREQFF. The CDR3 DNA reads as TGTGCCAGCAGTCCCCCAGGGTGGCGGGAGCAGTTCTTC.

Only one count was recorded for this clone. The rearrangement uses TRBV7-9 and TRBJ1-2, with 8 bases lining up with TRBD1. Germline V CDR1 and CDR2: SEHNR, FQNEAQ (reference sequence). The CDR3 contains 14 residues. The V gene end was trimmed by 4 bases and the J gene end by 4 bases; junction bases not matched to a gene: 5. The CDR3 bases are TGTGCCAGCAGCTCCACCGGGACAGGCTATGGCTACACCTTC. Translating gives CASSSTGTGYGYTF.

The V gene is TRBV4-2, the J gene TRBJ1-5, with D possibly matching TRBD1 (6 bases). The CDR3 is made up of 17 amino acids. The germline CDR1 and CDR2 sequences are LGHNA and YNFKEQ. V lost 0 bases to trimming and J lost 0 bases, with 12 bases between them. CDR3 nucleotides: TGTGCCAGCAGCCAAGATTCTGGCAGGGGTAGCAATCAGCCCCAGCATTTT. This sequence encodes CASSQDSGRGSNQPQHF.